The clone carrying this TCR beta chain has more than one count but fewer than ten. The data were taken from a study of CD8 T cells in Susac syndrome. Reverse transcription of 0.5 to 1 ug RNA used random hexamers. The method of amplification for TCR beta CDR3 was immunoSEQ multiplex PCR, covering 54 Vbeta and 13 Jbeta. A single record per CDR3 protein comes from TCRdb applying MiXCR to the immunoSEQ multiplex PCR reads. The sample yields about 170,000 distinct CDR3 sequences, 90% to 96% seen once. Sequencing used CD4+ T cells from PBMCs. The TCR comes from a human donor with Susac syndrome.

For the CDR3, the DNA is TGTGCCAGCAGCTTTAACGAAGCTCGAGAGACCCAGTACTTC. Translation gives CASSFNEARETQYF. The chain carries TRBV7-3 and TRBJ2-5; D unresolved. The CDR3 has 14 residues. Germline assignment: CDR1 SGHTA and CDR2 FQGTGA. Trimming removed 3 bases from V and 4 bases from J, with 12 bases in between.